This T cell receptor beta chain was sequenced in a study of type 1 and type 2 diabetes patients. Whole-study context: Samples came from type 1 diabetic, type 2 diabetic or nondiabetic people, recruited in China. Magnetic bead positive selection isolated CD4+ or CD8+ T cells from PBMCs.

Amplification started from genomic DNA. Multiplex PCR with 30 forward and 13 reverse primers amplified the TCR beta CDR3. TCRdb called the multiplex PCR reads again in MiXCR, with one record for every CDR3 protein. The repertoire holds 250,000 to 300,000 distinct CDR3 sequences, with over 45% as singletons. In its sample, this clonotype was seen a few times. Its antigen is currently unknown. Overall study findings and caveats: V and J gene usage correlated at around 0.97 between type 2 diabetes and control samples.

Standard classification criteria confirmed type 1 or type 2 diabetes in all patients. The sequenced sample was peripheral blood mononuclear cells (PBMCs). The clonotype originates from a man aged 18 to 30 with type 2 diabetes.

The CDR3: CASKWTGIGSPLHF. In nucleotides, the CDR3 is TGTGCCAGCAAATGGACAGGGATCGGTTCACCCCTCCACTTT. The chain joins TRBV28 to TRBJ1-6, with 8 bases aligning to TRBD1. The V gene's germline CDR1 is MDHEN and CDR2 SYDVKM. This CDR3 is built from 14 residues. V trimming: 7 bases; J trimming: 9 bases; junction bases outside the gene matches: 8.